This T cell receptor (beta chain) stems from a study of CD8 T cells in ankylosing spondylitis. Germline V gene sequence: CDR1 SGHTA, CDR2 FQGTGA. V lost 5 bases, J lost 7 bases, and 12 bases lay in between. CDR3 length: 13 residues. It was by quantitative 5'-RACE with molecular barcodes that TCR beta libraries were made. From the 5' RACE reads, TCRdb called clonotypes with MiXCR, one entry per CDR3 protein. The sample gives about 150,000 distinct CDR3 sequences, roughly 31% of which show up once; approximately 6% is in the top ten. As for this clonotype: Antigen unknown.

General observations from the study: Matched ankylosing spondylitis synovial fluid reportedly showed significant enrichment of disease-linked clones. Characteristic of ankylosing spondylitis blood, it appeared, was a TCR beta motif comprising roughly eight highly homologous variants.

The chain combines TRBV7-3 with TRBJ2-1; a possible D gene is TRBD2 (6 bases). The sequencing input was synovial fluid, either unsorted or a sorted T cell fraction (not recorded which). This TCR was recovered from a male donor with ankylosing spondylitis. CDR3 amino acids: CASSASGVNEQFF. DNA of the CDR3: TGTGCCAGCAGCGCTTCGGGAGTGAATGAGCAGTTCTTC.